This TCR beta chain was recorded in a study of T cells in Graves' hyperthyroidism and ophthalmopathy. Notes on the study in general: Separating ophthalmopathy from stable hyperthyroidism was achieved by a 13 V-J model.

CDR3 length equals 16 residues. The germline CDR1 and CDR2 sequences are SEHNR and FQNEAQ (reference sequence). Between the trimmed V and J ends, which lost 1 base and 2 bases, there was a span of 12 bases. Each diagnosis drew on symptoms, thyroxine, TRAb, thyroid ultrasound and orbital computed tomography findings. This clonotype was observed a handful of times. Its antigen is as yet unknown. Amplification of TCR beta CDR3 regions was performed using RNA transcripts as template. The HTBI primer set served for first-round RT-PCR of the TCR CDR3. TCRdb called the multiplex PCR reads again in MiXCR, with one record for every CDR3 protein. The sample holds about 770,000 distinct CDR3 sequences, roughly a sixth seen once.

The rearrangement joins TRBV7-9 to TRBJ1-3; no clear D. The sample consisted of blood. The clonotype originates from a woman aged 50 to 60 with Graves' hyperthyroidism that later progressed to Graves' ophthalmopathy. The DNA of the CDR3 is TGTGCCAGCAGCTTAGAAGGACCAGGAGCTGGAAACACCATATATTTT. This gives the protein CASSLEGPGAGNTIYF. The full variable domain, completed using reference TRBV7-9 and TRBJ1-3, is DTGVSQNPRHKITKRGQNVTFRCDPISEHNRLYWYRQTLGQGPEFLTYFQNEAQLEKSRLLSDRFSAERPKGSFSTLEIQRTEQGDSAMYLCASSLEGPGAGNTIYFGEGSWLTVV.